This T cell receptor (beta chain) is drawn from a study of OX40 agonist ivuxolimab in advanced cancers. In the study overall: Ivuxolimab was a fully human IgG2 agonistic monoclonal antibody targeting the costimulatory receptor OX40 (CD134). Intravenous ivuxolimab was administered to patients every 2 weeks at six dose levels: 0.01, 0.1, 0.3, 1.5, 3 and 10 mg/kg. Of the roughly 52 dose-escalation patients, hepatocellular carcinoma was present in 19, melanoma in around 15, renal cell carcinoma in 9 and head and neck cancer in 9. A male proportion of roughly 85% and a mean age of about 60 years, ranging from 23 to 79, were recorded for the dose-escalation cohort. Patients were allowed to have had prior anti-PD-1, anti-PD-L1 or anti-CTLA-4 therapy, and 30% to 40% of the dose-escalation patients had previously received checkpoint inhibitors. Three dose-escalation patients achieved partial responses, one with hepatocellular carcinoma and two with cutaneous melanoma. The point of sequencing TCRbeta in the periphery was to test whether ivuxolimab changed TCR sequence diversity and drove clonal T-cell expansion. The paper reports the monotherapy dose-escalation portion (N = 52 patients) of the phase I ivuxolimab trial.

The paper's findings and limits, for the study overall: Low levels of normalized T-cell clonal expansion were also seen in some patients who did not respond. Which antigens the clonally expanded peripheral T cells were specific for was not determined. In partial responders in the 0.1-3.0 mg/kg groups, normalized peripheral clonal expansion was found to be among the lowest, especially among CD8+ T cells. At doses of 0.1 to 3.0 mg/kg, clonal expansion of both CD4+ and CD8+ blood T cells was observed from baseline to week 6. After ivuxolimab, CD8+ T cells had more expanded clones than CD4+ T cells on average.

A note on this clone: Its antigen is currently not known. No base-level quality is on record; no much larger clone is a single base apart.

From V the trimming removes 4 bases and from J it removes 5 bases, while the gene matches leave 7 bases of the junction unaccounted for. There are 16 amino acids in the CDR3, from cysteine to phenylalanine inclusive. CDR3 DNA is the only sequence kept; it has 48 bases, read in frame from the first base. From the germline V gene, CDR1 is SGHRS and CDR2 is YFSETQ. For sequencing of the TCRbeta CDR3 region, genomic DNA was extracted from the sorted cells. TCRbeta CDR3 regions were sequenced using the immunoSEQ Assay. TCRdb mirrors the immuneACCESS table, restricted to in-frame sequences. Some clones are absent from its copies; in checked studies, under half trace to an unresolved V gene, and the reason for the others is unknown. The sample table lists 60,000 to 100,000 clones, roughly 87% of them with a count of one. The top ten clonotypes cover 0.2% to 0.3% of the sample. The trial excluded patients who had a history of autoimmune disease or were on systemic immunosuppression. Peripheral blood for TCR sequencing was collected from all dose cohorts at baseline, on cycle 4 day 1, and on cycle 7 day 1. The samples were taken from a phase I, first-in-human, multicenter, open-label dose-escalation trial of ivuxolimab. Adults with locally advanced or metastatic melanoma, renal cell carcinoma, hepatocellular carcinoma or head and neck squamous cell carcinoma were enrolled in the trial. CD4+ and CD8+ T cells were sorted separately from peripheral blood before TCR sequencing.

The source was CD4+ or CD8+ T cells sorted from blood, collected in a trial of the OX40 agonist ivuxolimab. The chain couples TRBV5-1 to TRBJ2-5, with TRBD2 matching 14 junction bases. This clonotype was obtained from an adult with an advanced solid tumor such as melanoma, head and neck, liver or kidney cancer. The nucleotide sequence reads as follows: TGCGCCAGCAGCAGTGGGACTAGCGGGAGTTGGGAGACCCAGTACTTC. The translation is CASSSGTSGSWETQYF.